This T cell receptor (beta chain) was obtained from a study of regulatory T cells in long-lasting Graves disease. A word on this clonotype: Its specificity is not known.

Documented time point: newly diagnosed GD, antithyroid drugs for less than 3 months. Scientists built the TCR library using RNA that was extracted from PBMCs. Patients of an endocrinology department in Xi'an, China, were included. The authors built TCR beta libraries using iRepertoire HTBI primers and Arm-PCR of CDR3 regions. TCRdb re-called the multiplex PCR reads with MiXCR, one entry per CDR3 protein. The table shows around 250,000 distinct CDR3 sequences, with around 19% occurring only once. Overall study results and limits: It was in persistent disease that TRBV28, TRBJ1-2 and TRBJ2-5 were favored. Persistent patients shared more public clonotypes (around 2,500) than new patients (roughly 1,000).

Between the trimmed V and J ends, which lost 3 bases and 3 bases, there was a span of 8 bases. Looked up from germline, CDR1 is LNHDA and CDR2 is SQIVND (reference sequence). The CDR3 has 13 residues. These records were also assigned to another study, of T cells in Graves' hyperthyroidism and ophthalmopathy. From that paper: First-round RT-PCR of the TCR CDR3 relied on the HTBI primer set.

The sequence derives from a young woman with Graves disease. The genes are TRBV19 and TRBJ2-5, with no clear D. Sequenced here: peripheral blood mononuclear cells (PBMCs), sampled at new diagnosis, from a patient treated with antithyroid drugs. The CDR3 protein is CASSMRQKETQYF. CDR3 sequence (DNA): TGTGCCAGTAGTATGCGCCAGAAAGAGACCCAGTACTTC.